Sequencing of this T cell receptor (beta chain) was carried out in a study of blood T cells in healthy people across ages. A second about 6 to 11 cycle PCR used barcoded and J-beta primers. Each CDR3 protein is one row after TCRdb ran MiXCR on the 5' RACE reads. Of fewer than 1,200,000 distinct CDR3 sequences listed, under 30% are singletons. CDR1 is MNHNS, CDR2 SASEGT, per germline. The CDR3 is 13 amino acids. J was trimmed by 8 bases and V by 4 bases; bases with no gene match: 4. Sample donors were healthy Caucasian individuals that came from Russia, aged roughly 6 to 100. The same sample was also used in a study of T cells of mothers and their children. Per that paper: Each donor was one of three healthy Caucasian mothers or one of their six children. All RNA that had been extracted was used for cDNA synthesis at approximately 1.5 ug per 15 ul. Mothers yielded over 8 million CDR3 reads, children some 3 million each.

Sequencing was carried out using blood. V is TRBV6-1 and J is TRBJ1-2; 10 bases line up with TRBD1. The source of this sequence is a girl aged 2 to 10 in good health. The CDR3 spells CASSADRGRGYTF. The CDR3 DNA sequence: TGTGCCAGCAGTGCCGACAGGGGGCGAGGCTACACCTTC.